The rows below give T cell receptor beta chains drawn from one sample of a study of blood T cell repertoires in COVID-19. TCRdb's table, derived via immunoSEQ multiplex PCR, lists solely in-frame clones and lacks some. The sample yields about 210,000 clones, about 92% seen once. The sequenced material came from peripheral blood. The source of these receptors is a man between 25 and 39 years old with acute or convalescent COVID-19. Both conserved end residues are part of each CDR3. The D gene is left open where the match is weak.

>TRBD1|TRBV5-1|TRBJ2-2
TGCGCCAGCACCCGGGACAGTTACACCGGGGAGCTGTTTTTT
CASTRDSYTGELFF
>TRBD1|TRBV19|TRBJ2-7
TGTGCCAGTAGTAGCTCCACAGGGGGCCTAAACGAGCAGTACTTC
CASSSSTGGLNEQYF
>TRBD1|TRBV10-3|TRBJ1-1
TGTGCCATCAGCGCCGGGACAGGGTACACTGAAGCTTTCTTT
CAISAGTGYTEAFF
>NA|TRBV2|TRBJ1-3
TGTGCCAGCAGGTTCAGCGAATCTGGAAACACCATATATTTT
CASRFSESGNTIYF
>TRBD1|TRBV3-1/TRBV3-2|TRBJ1-5
TGTGCCAGCAGCCCCTTCCCCGGGACAGCCTTCAATCAGCCCCAGCATTTT
CASSPFPGTAFNQPQHF
>NA|TRBV5-1|TRBJ1-2
TGCGCCAGCAGCTTGGGCGCAGGGTGGGGCAACTATGGCTACACCTTC
CASSLGAGWGNYGYTF
>NA|TRBV11-2|TRBJ2-1
TGTGCCAGCAGCTTAGAAGGTACAGGGAGGGATGAGCAGTTCTTC
CASSLEGTGRDEQFF
>NA|TRBV27|TRBJ2-7
TGTGCCAGCAGTTTAGTCGTGGGCCACCCCTACGAGCAGTACTTC
CASSLVVGHPYEQYF
>NA|TRBV19|TRBJ2-3
TGTGCCACCCACGCCGAGTCCGATACGCAGTATTTT
CATHAESDTQYF
>NA|TRBV23-1|TRBJ2-4
TGCGCCAGCAGTCATATTCAGGGAGCCAAAAACATTCAGTACTTC
CASSHIQGAKNIQYF
>TRBD2|TRBV7-3|TRBJ2-2
TGTGCCAGCAGCTTAACTAGCGGGGTCACCGGGGAGCTGTTTTTT
CASSLTSGVTGELFF
>TRBD2|TRBV27|TRBJ2-1
TGTGCCAGCAGTTCCCCTAGCGGGAGGGCCGTCAATGAGCAGTTCTTC
CASSSPSGRAVNEQFF
>TRBD1|TRBV12-3/TRBV12-4|TRBJ1-2
TGTGCCAGCGCCACACAGGGGCCCAGCGGCTACACCTTC
CASATQGPSGYTF
>NA|TRBV7-9|TRBJ1-2
TGTGCCAGCAGCTCGGGCAGGGTGAGGTATGGCTACACCTTC
CASSSGRVRYGYTF
>NA|TRBV11-2|TRBJ1-2
TGTGCCAGCAGCTCTCACGGAGGCGGTATGCGCTACACCTTC
CASSSHGGGMRYTF
>NA|TRBV3-1/TRBV3-2|TRBJ2-5
TGTGCCAGCAGCCAGGGACTGCCAAGAGGAGAGACCCAGTACTTC
CASSQGLPRGETQYF
>TRBD1|TRBV2|TRBJ1-5
TGTGCCAGCAGCCCCAACAGGGGATCAGGCCAGCCCCAGCATTTT
CASSPNRGSGQPQHF
>NA|TRBV5-6|TRBJ2-1
TGTGCCAGCAGCCCCGATCTCGGGGGAGAGAACAATGAGCAGTTCTTC
CASSPDLGGENNEQFF